This T cell receptor (beta chain) was recorded in a study of T cells in Graves' hyperthyroidism and ophthalmopathy. With V trimmed by 5 bases and J by 11 bases, 9 bases remained unmatched. From germline, CDR1 is DFQATT and CDR2 SNEGSKA (reference sequence). The CDR3 loop spans 12 amino acids. This clonotype has at least ten counts. Using around 10 ml of fresh peripheral blood, PBMCs were prepared. Using RNA transcripts as the source, TCR beta CDR3 regions were amplified. Primed by the HTBI set, a first-round RT-PCR was run on the TCR CDR3. TCRdb used MiXCR to reprocess the multiplex PCR reads, holding one entry per CDR3 protein. The sample contains some 740,000 distinct CDR3 sequences, 11% to 15% of which appear only once.

The sample comprised blood. The chain recombines TRBV20-1 with TRBJ1-5, with TRBD1 matching 7 bases. The clonotype was recovered from a woman aged 18-35 years with Graves' hyperthyroidism. CDR3 nucleotides: TGCAGTGCTGGGGACAGCCGCACGTCCCAGCATTTT. Its translation: CSAGDSRTSQHF.